This TCR beta chain was observed in a study of T cells in women clearing cervical HPV infection. Profiled with immunoSEQ multiplex PCR; TCRdb holds only in-frame clones, not every one. The table counts approximately 40,000 clones; 6% to 9% lies in the top ten. The origin of this receptor is a woman aged 18 to 75 with a cervical HPV16 infection that either progressed to CIN3+ or cleared (not recorded which). The sample was blood buffy coat.

CDR3 DNA (partial): TGTGCCAGCAGTGTTACCGGGACAGGGATTTACAATGAG. Residues: CASSVTGTGIYNE. The entire CDR3 is CASSVTGTGIYNEQFF. The chain links TRBV6-1 to TRBJ2-1, with 9 bases lining up with TRBD1. The observed sequence ends 3 residues before the CDR3 terminus, with the missing tail filled in from the germline J gene. The germline V gene encodes CDR1 MNHNS and CDR2 SASEGT. CDR3 length: 16 amino acids. Trimming cost V 4 bases and J 4 bases; bases outside gene matches: 8.